The next 28 T cell receptor beta chains were all read from a single sample in a study of beta chain features in type 1 diabetes. The entirety of the isolated RNA underwent reverse transcription, so expressed TCRB transcripts were sequenced. The repertoire was sequenced with immunoSEQ multiplex PCR; TCRdb's copy has only in-frame clones and lacks some. The table shows around 500,000 clones, with roughly 11% occurring only once. Sequencing was carried out using naive CD4+ T cells from blood. The source is a woman aged 18-29 years in good health.

This clone was recorded a few times. The V gene is TRBV29-1, the J gene TRBJ1-1; 7 nucleotides line up with TRBD1. The germline gives CDR1 SQVTM, CDR2 ANQGSEA. V lost 5 bases and J lost 3; bases outside the gene matches: 6. The CDR3 has 13 amino acids. CDR3 loop: CSVTRQGDTEAFF. As DNA, the CDR3 is TGCAGCGTTACGCGACAGGGAGACACTGAAGCTTTCTTT.

This clone showed up just a few times. J is TRBJ2-7 and V is TRBV19; D tentatively reads TRBD1 or TRBD2 (5 bases each). The CDR3 consists of 14 residues. Trimming removed 3 bases at V and 4 bases at J, with 13 bases between. The germline CDR1 and CDR2 sequences are LNHDA and SQIVND (reference sequence). The CDR3 DNA follows: TGTGCCAGTAGTATTCGTGTCAGGGAGTACGAGCAGTACTTC. Its protein product is CASSIRVREYEQYF.

The table lists this clone with a few counts. The chain carries TRBV18 and TRBJ2-7; D assignment may be TRBD1 or TRBD2 (5 bases each). Deletions cut 2 bases from V and 4 bases from J, with 6 bases between. CDR3 length: 12 amino acids. Germline lookup yields CDR1 KGHSH and CDR2 LQKENI. The CDR3 DNA reads as TGTGCCAGCTCACCAGAGGGGTACGAGCAGTACGTC. This sequence encodes CASSPEGYEQYV.

The V and J genes are TRBV27 and TRBJ2-1; the match to TRBD1 covers 12 bases. This CDR3 contains 13 residues. V lost 7 bases to trimming and J lost 7 bases; unmatched junction nucleotides: 2. Germline V gives CDR1 MNHEY, CDR2 SMNVEV (reference sequence). For the CDR3, the DNA is TGTGCCAGCAAGGGACAGGGGGCTAATGAGCAGTTCTTC. It encodes CASKGQGANEQFF.

The V and J genes are TRBV25-1 and TRBJ1-2, with D hard to call. V lost 6 bases and J lost 3, with 11 bases in between. CDR3 length: 13 residues. CDR1 is MGHDK and CDR2 is SYGVNS in the germline V gene. The chain's CDR3 is CASRPTLYYGYTF. The CDR3 DNA follows: TGTGCCAGCAGACCCACGTTGTACTATGGCTACACCTTC.

This clone has just a few counts. This sequence joins TRBV14 and TRBJ2-1; D may be TRBD1 (6 bases). The germline V gene has CDR1 SGHDN and CDR2 FVKESK. V was cut by 5 bases and J by 4 bases, with 12 bases left in between. This CDR3 spans 14 amino acids. CDR3 amino acids: CASSDKGGYNEQFF. DNA for the CDR3: TGTGCCAGCAGCGACAAAGGGGGATACAATGAGCAGTTCTTC.

The chain employs TRBV5-1 and TRBJ2-5; D may be TRBD2 (6 bases). The ends were cut back, 3 bases at V and 5 bases at J, with 14 bases in the middle. Per germline, CDR1 SGHRS and CDR2 YFSETQ. The CDR3 extends over 14 amino acids. CDR3 in amino acids: CASSYAGTGETQYF. The CDR3 DNA reads as TGCGCCAGCAGCTATGCGGGGACGGGCGAGACCCAGTACTTC.

In this sample, this clone turned up a few times. The chain's CDR3 is CASSWNTEAFF. The CDR3, as DNA: TGTGCCAGCAGTTGGAACACTGAAGCTTTCTTT. The chain joins TRBV28 to TRBJ1-1; D ambiguous. Trimming pared 4 bases from V and 1 base from J, leaving 1 base between. The V gene's germline CDR1 is MDHEN and CDR2 SYDVKM. The length of the CDR3 is 11 residues.

The V call is TRBV11-2, the J call TRBJ2-3; D gene unclear. V gave up 3 bases and J gave up 0 bases, with 7 bases separating them. The CDR3 loop spans 14 amino acids. The germline CDR1 and CDR2 sequences are SGHAT and FQNNGV. The CDR3 here is CASSFKDSTDTQYF. In nucleotides, the CDR3 is TGTGCCAGCAGCTTCAAGGACAGCACAGATACGCAGTATTTT.

This clone was detected only a few times. The chain is built from TRBV7-9 and TRBJ2-1; 9 positions match TRBD2. The CDR3 length is 17 residues. The ends lost 2 bases at V and 4 bases at J; junction bases unmatched: 9. Germline CDR1 SEHNR, CDR2 FQNEAQ (reference sequence). CDR3 nucleotides: TGTGCCAGCAGCTTAAGGGCAGCGGGAGGACAATACAATGAGCAGTTCTTC. This gives the protein CASSLRAAGGQYNEQFF.

This clone was detected only a few times. The V call is TRBV7-3, the J call TRBJ2-2, with D unclear. This CDR3 is 15 amino acids long. Germline CDR1 and CDR2: SGHTA and FQGTGA. The V end lost 3 bases, the J end lost 0 bases, and 8 bases lay between the germline ends. CDR3 DNA sequence: TGTGCCAGCAGCTTTACCGGACCGAACACCGGGGAGCTGTTTTTT. Translation: CASSFTGPNTGELFF.

Regarding this clone: The sample holds other DNA sequences that translate to the same CDR3. V is TRBV29-1 and J is TRBJ1-1; D is unclear. This CDR3 region has 13 residues. The V end lost 2 bases, the J end lost 1 base, and 8 bases lay between the germline ends. The germline gives CDR1 SQVTM, CDR2 ANQGSEA. CDR3 in DNA: TGCAGCGTTGAAAGACGGGGGAACACTGAAGCTTTCTTT. Translation gives CSVERRGNTEAFF.

The chain couples TRBV7-2 to TRBJ2-7; D is unclear. In germline, CDR1 is SGHTA, CDR2 FQGNSA. The CDR3 is made up of 13 amino acids. Trimming took off 0 bases at V and 4 bases at J, with 7 bases between the two ends. The CDR3 sequence: CASSLANRYEQYF. CDR3 DNA: TGTGCCAGCAGCTTAGCGAATCGGTACGAGCAGTACTTC.

The chain links TRBV7-8 to TRBJ1-1; D remains unclear. Germline V CDR1 and CDR2: SGHVS, FQNEAQ. V lost 6 bases to trimming and J lost 1 base, with 12 bases between them. CDR3 length: 14 residues. DNA for the CDR3: TGTGCCAGCAGGCTTGGTTGGGGGAACACTGAAGCTTTCTTT. This sequence encodes CASRLGWGNTEAFF.

This clone came up a few times. Here the CDR3 DNA reads TGTGCCAGCAGCGAAGCGGGGGGGCCGGACGAGCAGTACGTC. It yields the protein CASSEAGGPDEQYV. V gene TRBV7-2 combines with J gene TRBJ2-7, with 10 nucleotides matching TRBD2. The CDR3 is 14 amino acids. V trimming: 5 bases; J trimming: 5 bases; junction bases outside the gene matches: 6. Germline-derived CDR1 and CDR2 are SGHTA and FQGNSA.

This clone was detected a few times. The chain employs TRBV6-6 and TRBJ1-4; 7 bases map to TRBD1. With 4 bases clipped from V and 7 bases from J, the junction kept 6 bases outside the gene matches. The CDR3 is 14 amino acids. Germline CDR1 is MNHNY and CDR2 is SVGAGI (reference sequence). The chain's CDR3 is CASSSRDSGEKLFF. CDR3 in DNA: TGTGCCAGCAGTTCTCGGGACAGTGGTGAAAAACTGTTTTTT.

The V and J genes are TRBV7-2 and TRBJ1-6, with D possibly matching TRBD1 (5 bases). With 2 bases removed from V and 13 bases from J, the gap between germline ends came to 18 bases. There are 15 residues in the CDR3. CDR1 is SGHTA and CDR2 is FQGNSA in the germline V gene. This CDR3 is CASSLSPGPAHPLHF. CDR3 in DNA: TGTGCCAGCAGCTTATCCCCGGGACCGGCCCATCCCCTCCACTTT. The whole variable domain, filled in from reference TRBV7-2 and TRBJ1-6, reads GAGVSQSPSNKVTEKGKDVELRCDPISGHTALYWYRQSLGQGLEFLIYFQGNSAPDKSGLPSDRFSAERTGGSVSTLTIQRTQQEDSAVYLCASSLSPGPAHPLHFGNGTRLTVT.

The chain links TRBV7-2 to TRBJ2-7, with D unresolved. The CDR3 has 13 residues. Per germline, CDR1 SGHTA and CDR2 FQGNSA. V dropped 5 bases and J dropped 6 bases, with 14 bases sitting between them. The CDR3 DNA is TGTGCCAGCAGCGCGGACGGGTTGGGCGAGCAGTACTTC. It codes for CASSADGLGEQYF.

In this sample, this clone turned up once. The J gene is TRBJ1-1, the V gene TRBV18; a weak D match, TRBD1 (6 bases). Germline assignment: CDR1 KGHSH and CDR2 LQKENI. Trimming shortened V by 3 bases and J by 4 bases, and 12 bases separated the two germline ends. The CDR3 length is 14 residues. CDR3 residues: CASSPRGGATEAFF. CDR3 sequence (DNA): TGTGCCAGCTCACCCCGCGGGGGCGCCACTGAAGCTTTCTTT.

The chain recombines TRBV7-2 with TRBJ2-3; D possibly matches TRBD1 or TRBD2 (5 bases each). Germline CDR1 reads SGHTA; CDR2 reads FQGNSA. The CDR3 extends over 14 amino acids. The V gene lost 2 bases and the J gene lost 2 bases, with 8 bases spanning the gap. The CDR3 nucleotides are TGTGCCAGCAGCTTATCCGGGGCCACAGATACGCAGTATTTT. It yields the protein CASSLSGATDTQYF.

There are a few counts of this clone. The gene calls are TRBV18 and TRBJ2-5, with 10 bases fitting TRBD1. The CDR3 has 15 amino acids. The germline V gene encodes CDR1 KGHSH and CDR2 LQKENI. The J segment lost 4 bases and the V segment lost 6 bases, leaving 8 bases of the junction unmatched. The CDR3 sequence: CASSPDRGQGETQYF. CDR3 DNA: TGTGCCAGCTCCCCCGACAGGGGGCAAGGAGAGACCCAGTACTTC.

This clone has only a few counts. The V and J genes are TRBV5-1 and TRBJ1-5; D is ambiguous. Trimming shortened V by 0 bases and J by 6 bases, and 7 bases separated the two germline ends. Germline V gives CDR1 SGHRS, CDR2 YFSETQ. The CDR3 is 13 amino acids. The CDR3, as DNA: TGCGCCAGCAGCTTGGGGTTTGGTCAGCCCCAGCATTTT. Its protein product is CASSLGFGQPQHF. The full variable domain, rest sourced from reference TRBV5-1 and TRBJ1-5, is KAGVTQTPRYLIKTRGQQVTLSCSPISGHRSVSWYQQTPGQGLQFLFEYFSETQRNKGNFPGRFSGRQFSNSRSEMNVSTLELGDSALYLCASSLGFGQPQHFGDGTRLSIL.

This clone was seen repeatedly, ten times or more. This chain uses TRBV28 with TRBJ2-4, with TRBD1 matching over 8 bases. The length of the CDR3 is 15 residues. Germline lookup yields CDR1 MDHEN and CDR2 SYDVKM. The ends lost 6 bases at V and 3 bases at J; junction bases unmatched: 7. This chain's CDR3 is CASRPGGEGKNIQYF. The CDR3 DNA follows: TGTGCCAGCAGGCCAGGGGGCGAGGGCAAAAACATTCAGTACTTC.

The chain recombines TRBV6-1 with TRBJ2-3, with TRBD2 as a possible D gene (6 bases). This CDR3 region has 14 residues. Germline V gives CDR1 MNHNS, CDR2 SASEGT. Trimming took 0 bases from V and 5 from J, leaving 9 bases between them. CDR3 nucleotides: TGTGCCAGCAGTGAAGCCGTGGGACTAGATACGCAGTATTTT. Protein: CASSEAVGLDTQYF.

The CDR3 DNA sequence: TGTGCCAGCAGCCCCTCTCTGTTCTTC. This translates into CASSPSLFF. This sequence joins TRBV3-1 (or the pseudogene TRBV3-2) and TRBJ2-1; the D is unclear. CDR1 and CDR2 (germline): LGHDT, YNNKEL (reference sequence). The ends were cut back, 4 bases at V and 15 bases at J, with 7 bases in the middle. This CDR3 spans 9 amino acids.

This chain uses TRBV4-3 with TRBJ2-5; 7 nucleotides line up with TRBD2. The CDR3 length is 15 residues. J was trimmed by 5 bases and V by 5 bases; bases with no gene match: 11. Germline V gene lookup returns CDR1 LGHNA and CDR2 YSLEER. CDR3 amino acids: CASSTRLREAETQYF. The CDR3 nucleotides read TGCGCCAGCAGCACCCGCCTCCGGGAGGCGGAGACCCAGTACTTC.

This clone has a handful of counts. The V gene is TRBV14, the J gene TRBJ1-1, with a possible D match to TRBD1 (5 bases). The CDR3 runs 16 residues. V was clipped by 4 bases and J by 0 bases, with 15 bases between them. The germline gives CDR1 SGHDN, CDR2 FVKESK. This chain's CDR3 is CASSPYGRTLNTEAFF. The DNA of the CDR3 is TGTGCCAGCAGCCCCTACGGGCGGACACTGAACACTGAAGCTTTCTTT. The complete variable domain, with remaining parts taken from reference TRBV14 and TRBJ1-1, reads EAGVTQFPSHSVIEKGQTVTLRCDPISGHDNLYWYRRVMGKEIKFLLHFVKESKQDESGMPNNRFLAERTGGTYSTLKVQPAELEDSGVYFCASSPYGRTLNTEAFFGQGTRLTVV.

V usage is TRBV15 and J usage is TRBJ2-3; no reliable D call. Trimming removed 0 bases at V and 5 bases at J, with 6 bases between. The CDR3 is 13 amino acids. Germline V gene data show CDR1 as LNHNV and CDR2 as YYDKDF (reference sequence). The CDR3 loop reads CATSRDLLDTQYF. The CDR3 DNA follows: TGTGCCACCAGCAGAGATCTTTTAGATACGCAGTATTTT.